The next 9 T cell receptor beta chains were all read from a single sample in a study of PD-L1 blockade in urothelial cancer. Assay: immunoSEQ multiplex PCR; the TCRdb copy retains only in-frame clones and omits some. The sample includes about 88,000 clones, over 90% of them seen just once. Here the sequenced sample was PBMCs, taken around atezolizumab (anti-PD-L1) treatment. The origin of the receptors is a man aged 60 to 69 with urothelial cancer.

The rearrangement joins TRBV29-1 to TRBJ1-2; TRBD1 might be the D (5 bases). Germline lookup yields CDR1 SQVTM and CDR2 ANQGSEA. V dropped 4 bases and J dropped 8 bases, with 14 bases sitting between them. This CDR3 is built from 12 residues. CDR3 coding DNA: TGCAGCGTTGGTTTTGAGGAGGGGGGCTACACCTTC. This sequence encodes CSVGFEEGGYTF. The full variable domain, completed using reference TRBV29-1 and TRBJ1-2, is SAVISQKPSRDICQRGTSLTIQCQVDSQVTMMFWYRQQPGQSLTLIATANQGSEATYESGFVIDKFPISRPNLTFSTLTVSNMSPEDSSIYLCSVGFEEGGYTFGSGTRLTVV.

The chain uses TRBV18 and TRBJ2-5; D perhaps matches TRBD1 (5 bases). This CDR3 comprises 15 residues. Trimming shortened V by 4 bases and J by 5 bases, and 17 bases separated the two germline ends. Germline V CDR1 and CDR2: KGHSH, LQKENI. DNA for the CDR3: TGTGCCAGCTCACAACCGGCCCGGGCAGGGGAGACCCAGTACTTC. It encodes CASSQPARAGETQYF.

This chain joins TRBV18 and TRBJ2-7; 8 positions agree with TRBD1. The CDR3 is 15 residues long. With V trimmed by 6 bases and J by 4 bases, 11 bases remained unmatched. Germline V CDR1 and CDR2: KGHSH, LQKENI. In nucleotides, the CDR3 is TGTGCCAGCTCGAGGGCCGGGACAGGCCTATACGAGCAGTACTTC. Its protein product is CASSRAGTGLYEQYF. The full variable domain, in which reference TRBV18 and TRBJ2-7 provide the parts outside the CDR3, is NAGVMQNPRHLVRRRGQEARLRCSPMKGHSHVYWYRQLPEEGLKFMVYLQKENIIDESGMPKERFSAEFPKEGPSILRIQQVVRGDSAAYFCASSRAGTGLYEQYFGPGTRLTVT.

V and J are TRBV5-5 and TRBJ2-7, with 8 bases aligning to TRBD1. Germline V gene sequence: CDR1 SGHKS, CDR2 YYEKEE (reference sequence). J gave up 3 bases and V 4 bases, and 6 bases lay outside the gene matches. CDR3 length: 14 amino acids. The CDR3 region is CASSPGQGDYEQYF. The DNA of the CDR3 is TGTGCCAGCAGCCCAGGACAGGGAGACTACGAGCAGTACTTC. The full variable domain, completed using reference TRBV5-5 and TRBJ2-7, is DAGVTQSPTHLIKTRGQQVTLRCSPISGHKSVSWYQQVLGQGPQFIFQYYEKEERGRGNFPDRFSARQFPNYSSELNVNALLLGDSALYLCASSPGQGDYEQYFGPGTRLTVT.

This chain connects TRBV7-6 to TRBJ2-3; 8 bases line up with TRBD1. V lost 4 bases, J lost 5 bases, and 8 bases stayed unmatched. The CDR3 runs to 15 residues. Germline V gene data show CDR1 as SGHVS and CDR2 as FNYEAQ. The CDR3 DNA sequence: TGTGCCAGCAGCTCGGGAGAACAGGGGGGAGATACGCAGTATTTT. Protein product: CASSSGEQGGDTQYF.

V is TRBV11-2 and J is TRBJ1-1; 8 nucleotides match TRBD1. Trimming cost V 1 base and J 1 base; bases outside gene matches: 5. Germline values: CDR1 SGHAT, CDR2 FQNNGV. CDR3 length: 16 residues. CDR3 protein: CASSLGGQVSNTEAFF. In DNA form, the CDR3 reads TGTGCCAGCAGCTTAGGGGGACAGGTCTCGAACACTGAAGCTTTCTTT.

This chain links TRBV30 with TRBJ1-6; 7 bases fit TRBD1. The CDR3 spans 13 residues. Trimming took 8 bases from V and 5 from J; bases not matched to a gene: 6. CDR1 GTSNPN and CDR2 SVGIG come from the germline V gene (reference sequence). CDR3 coding DNA: TGTGCCAGCAGGGACAGAGATAATTCACCCCTCCACTTT. As protein: CASRDRDNSPLHF.

The chain joins TRBV7-2 to TRBJ2-7; TRBD2 aligns across 12 bases. The junction had 6 bases not matched to a gene; V was cut back by 1 base and J by 2 bases. The germline V gene has CDR1 SGHTA and CDR2 FQGNSA. This CDR3 is built from 17 residues. CDR3: CASSLGGLAGATYEQYF. The CDR3 DNA is TGTGCCAGCAGCTTAGGGGGACTAGCGGGTGCAACCTACGAGCAGTACTTC.

V and J are TRBV30 and TRBJ2-7; 10 bases are shared with TRBD1. Germline V gene data show CDR1 as GTSNPN and CDR2 as SVGIG (reference sequence). The trim removed 3 bases at V and 3 bases at J, leaving 8 bases unmatched. The CDR3 contains 15 residues. Here the CDR3 reads CAWRGGDRGLYEQYF. The CDR3 coding sequence is TGTGCCTGGAGGGGGGGGGACAGGGGTCTCTACGAGCAGTACTTC.